These 29 T cell receptor beta chains share one sample of origin, sequenced in a study of T cell repertoires and HLA-DP antigens. CD4+ cells expanded for about two weeks were restimulated about 25 h with allogeneic-DPB1 HeLa cells. HeLa stimulator cells carried retrovirally transduced HLA-DPA1/DPB1, HLA-DM, invariant chain and CD80. The assay was immunoSEQ multiplex PCR, and TCRdb's table has in-frame clones only and misses some. The top ten clones hold 20% to 25% of a sample with 3,000 to 4,000 clones, over 65% of them seen once. Sequences were obtained from CD137- CD4+ T cells from cultured PBMCs. These receptors were obtained from a woman in her late teens or twenties in good health and CMV-seronegative.

The chain links TRBV19 to TRBJ2-1; the D call may be TRBD1 or TRBD2 (6 bases each). The CDR3 length is 15 residues. Germline CDR1 is LNHDA and CDR2 is SQIVND (reference sequence). Trimming left V 3 bases short and J 9 bases short, with 18 bases between. The CDR3 reads CASSITQGRIGEQFF. CDR3 DNA: TGTGCCAGTAGTATCACCCAGGGGAGGATCGGTGAGCAGTTCTTC.

The chain couples TRBV19 to TRBJ1-2; D unclear. The germline CDR1 and CDR2 sequences are LNHDA and SQIVND (reference sequence). Trimming shortened V by 3 bases and J by 4 bases, and 12 bases separated the two germline ends. This CDR3 has 14 amino acids. CDR3 sequence: CASSIVWGGYGYTF. DNA of the CDR3: TGTGCCAGTAGTATCGTTTGGGGAGGCTATGGCTACACCTTC.

The chain employs TRBV14 and TRBJ2-1; 13 nucleotides match TRBD2. Trimming cost V 4 bases and J 8 bases; bases outside gene matches: 11. Germline loops: CDR1 SGHDN, CDR2 FVKESK. CDR3 length: 17 amino acids. The CDR3 reads CASSRPRWTSGSDEQFF. The CDR3 DNA follows: TGTGCCAGCAGCCGACCGCGCTGGACTAGCGGGAGTGATGAGCAGTTCTTC.

The V call is TRBV6-1, the J call TRBJ2-3; TRBD2 matches 8 bases. Trimming at V came to 0 bases and at J to 5 bases, leaving 4 bases not matched to a gene. CDR1 and CDR2 (germline): MNHNS, SASEGT. CDR3 length: 15 residues. Here the CDR3 reads CASSEARGGVDTQYF. The CDR3 region has the DNA TGTGCCAGCAGTGAAGCACGGGGGGGAGTAGATACGCAGTATTTT.

The rearrangement uses TRBV25-1 and TRBJ2-1, with TRBD2 identical over 7 bases. The J segment lost 2 bases and the V segment lost 5 bases, leaving 9 bases of the junction unmatched. The CDR3 totals 16 residues. Per germline, CDR1 MGHDK and CDR2 SYGVNS. CDR3 region: CASSTLASGAYNEQFF. Written as DNA, the CDR3 is TGTGCCAGCAGTACCCTCGCTAGCGGCGCCTACAATGAGCAGTTCTTC.

The CDR3 DNA reads as TGTGCCAGCGCCGGGACAGCTAATCAGCCCCAGCATTTT. This sequence encodes CASAGTANQPQHF. V and J are TRBV7-9 and TRBJ1-5, with 7 positions matching TRBD1. The CDR3 consists of 13 residues. The J segment lost 4 bases and the V segment lost 8 bases, leaving 5 bases of the junction unmatched. Germline V gene sequence: CDR1 SEHNR, CDR2 FQNEAQ (reference sequence).

The CDR3: CASSVQRTTNTGELFF. CDR3 in DNA: TGTGCCAGCAGTGTGCAAAGGACAACGAACACCGGGGAGCTGTTTTTT. The chain links TRBV2 to TRBJ2-2; possible D gene TRBD1, 5 bases. This CDR3 has 16 amino acids. Germline CDR1 SNHLY, CDR2 FYNNEI. The V and J ends lost 4 bases and 0 bases respectively, with 12 bases between them.

V usage is TRBV28 and J usage is TRBJ1-1; the D gene is possibly TRBD1 (5 bases). The CDR3 spans 15 residues. CDR1 is MDHEN, CDR2 SYDVKM, per germline. V was clipped by 2 bases and J by 5 bases, with 15 bases between them. CDR3 sequence: CASSLAPGLTTEAFF. CDR3 coding DNA: TGTGCCAGCAGTTTAGCTCCGGGACTTACGACTGAAGCTTTCTTT.

The chain couples TRBV7-3 to TRBJ2-1, with 8 nucleotides matching TRBD2. Looked up from germline, CDR1 is SGHTA and CDR2 is FQGTGA. V dropped 2 bases and J dropped 3; count of bases not matched to a gene: 3. The CDR3 runs to 15 residues. The CDR3: CASSLGTSLYNEQFF. CDR3 nucleotides: TGTGCCAGCAGCTTAGGGACTAGTCTCTACAATGAGCAGTTCTTC. The full variable domain, with the rest looked up from reference TRBV7-3 and TRBJ2-1, is GAGVSQTPSNKVTEKGKYVELRCDPISGHTALYWYRQSLGQGPEFLIYFQGTGAADDSGLPNDRFFAVRPEGSVSTLKIQRTERGDSAVYLCASSLGTSLYNEQFFGPGTRLTVL.

The gene calls are TRBV29-1 and TRBJ1-1, with TRBD1 as a possible D gene (6 bases). The ends were cut back, 7 bases at V and 1 base at J, with 10 bases in the middle. CDR1 is SQVTM, CDR2 ANQGSEA, per germline. CDR3 length: 12 residues. DNA for the CDR3: TGCAGCGGCCGGACAGCGAACACTGAAGCTTTCTTT. It codes for CSGRTANTEAFF.

This chain uses TRBV29-1 with TRBJ2-1; 11 nucleotides line up with TRBD2. Germline-derived CDR1 and CDR2 are SQVTM and ANQGSEA. Trimming took 4 bases from V and 7 from J; bases not matched to a gene: 3. The CDR3 is made up of 13 amino acids. The CDR3 protein is CSVGRLAGNEQFF. The CDR3, as DNA: TGCAGCGTTGGGCGACTAGCGGGAAATGAGCAGTTCTTC.

The chain links TRBV18 to TRBJ2-5; D is possibly TRBD1 (5 bases). CDR1 KGHSH and CDR2 LQKENI come from the germline V gene. V was clipped by 3 bases and J by 2 bases, with 7 bases between them. The CDR3 covers 13 residues. The CDR3 is CASSPGQQETQYF. CDR3 DNA sequence: TGTGCCAGCTCACCGGGGCAGCAAGAGACCCAGTACTTC.

This clone is termed large (0.1 to 1%). The chain links TRBV18 to TRBJ2-1, with 15 bases identical to TRBD2. This CDR3 spans 14 amino acids. V gave up 0 bases and J gave up 13 bases; unmatched junction bases: 1. The V gene's germline CDR1 is KGHSH and CDR2 LQKENI. The DNA of the CDR3 is TGTGCCAGCTCACCACCGGGACTAGCGGGGGGACAGTTCTTC. It specifies CASSPPGLAGGQFF.

The V gene is TRBV9, the J gene TRBJ2-7; D not resolved. Trimming stripped 0 bases from V and 0 bases from J, with 7 bases between. This CDR3 region has 14 residues. CDR1 and CDR2 from the germline V gene are SGDLS and YYNGEE. The CDR3 sequence: CASSVAVDSYEQYF. CDR3 in DNA: TGTGCCAGCAGCGTAGCGGTCGACTCCTACGAGCAGTACTTC.

The chain joins TRBV19 to TRBJ2-4; TRBD2 matches 7 bases. This CDR3 is built from 16 residues. Germline V gene data show CDR1 as LNHDA and CDR2 as SQIVND (reference sequence). Germline trimming cut 3 bases from V and 2 bases from J; bases unmatched to any gene: 7. The DNA for the CDR3 is TGTGCCAGTAGTATCTTCGGGGGGAGAACCAAAAACATTCAGTACTTC. Translation gives CASSIFGGRTKNIQYF.

The gene calls are TRBV5-4 and TRBJ2-2; a possible D gene is TRBD2 (7 bases). The CDR3 extends over 17 amino acids. The germline gives CDR1 SGHNT, CDR2 YYREEE (reference sequence). V lost 4 bases and J lost 0, with 16 bases in between. DNA of the CDR3: TGTGCCAGCAGCCCCGGAGGGGGGGCCACGAACACCGGGGAGCTGTTTTTT. Translated: CASSPGGGATNTGELFF.

The chain couples TRBV5-4 to TRBJ2-2, with TRBD1 as a possible D gene (6 bases). CDR3 size: 17 residues. CDR1 is SGHNT, CDR2 YYREEE, per germline (reference sequence). The V end lost 4 bases, the J end lost 2 bases, and 18 bases lay between the germline ends. The CDR3 sequence: CASSPWLDRLNTGELFF. For the CDR3, the DNA is TGTGCCAGCAGCCCATGGTTAGACAGGCTCAACACCGGGGAGCTGTTTTTT.

V is TRBV7-2 and J is TRBJ2-7; D is undetermined. The V end lost 1 base, the J end lost 4 bases, and 8 bases lay between the germline ends. CDR1 and CDR2 (germline): SGHTA, FQGNSA. The CDR3 runs to 13 residues. The CDR3 protein is CASSLDPRYEQYF. CDR3 nucleotide sequence: TGTGCCAGCAGCTTAGATCCCAGATACGAGCAGTACTTC. Full variable domain (outside the CDR3, taken from reference TRBV7-2 and TRBJ2-7): GAGVSQSPSNKVTEKGKDVELRCDPISGHTALYWYRQSLGQGLEFLIYFQGNSAPDKSGLPSDRFSAERTGGSVSTLTIQRTQQEDSAVYLCASSLDPRYEQYFGPGTRLTVT.

The chain carries TRBV30 and TRBJ1-5; D gene unclear. The germline V gene encodes CDR1 GTSNPN and CDR2 SVGIG (reference sequence). V was pared by 0 bases and J by 0 bases, with 6 bases between. CDR3 length: 14 residues. The CDR3, as DNA: TGTGCCTGGAGTGTACCAGCTAGCAATCAGCCCCAGCATTTT. This gives the protein CAWSVPASNQPQHF.

The chain joins TRBV29-1 to TRBJ1-1; a possible D gene is TRBD1 (6 bases). CDR1 and CDR2 from the germline V gene are SQVTM and ANQGSEA. There are 13 residues in the CDR3. The V and J ends lost 4 bases and 0 bases respectively, with 9 bases between them. CDR3 sequence (DNA): TGCAGCGTTGGGGGGCTCATGAACACTGAAGCTTTCTTT. Protein product: CSVGGLMNTEAFF.

This clone came up once. The CDR3, as DNA: TGTGCCAGCACAGGACTAGCACTTAGCACAGATACGCAGTATTTT. This translates into CASTGLALSTDTQYF. The genes are TRBV2 and TRBJ2-3, with 8 bases that match TRBD2. CDR3 length: 15 amino acids. Germline V gene lookup returns CDR1 SNHLY and CDR2 FYNNEI. The trim removed 7 bases at V and 0 bases at J, leaving 6 bases unmatched.

This clone showed up just a few times. The chain employs TRBV25-1 and TRBJ1-1; TRBD1 agrees at 7 bases. After removal of 8 bases from V and 3 bases from J, the junction contained 3 bases not matched to a gene. The germline gives CDR1 MGHDK, CDR2 SYGVNS. This CDR3 is 12 amino acids long. The CDR3 DNA reads TGTGCCAGCGGGACAGAGGACACTGAAGCTTTCTTT. As protein: CASGTEDTEAFF.

V and J are TRBV21-1 and TRBJ1-2; the D segment call TRBD1 is taken from the table without a DNA check. TRBV21-1 is classified as a pseudogene. CDR3 size: 15 residues. The CDR3 loop is CASSPHRGPRRGYTF. The CDR3 coding sequence is TGTGCCAGCAGCCCCCACAGGGGCCCCCGGAGGGGCTACACCTTC.

This clone showed up just a few times. This chain uses TRBV18 with TRBJ2-5, with D perhaps matching TRBD1 or TRBD2 (5 bases each). Germline lookup yields CDR1 KGHSH and CDR2 LQKENI. The length of the CDR3 is 13 residues. The V end was cut by 3 bases, the J end by 4 bases, with 9 bases between. CDR3 nucleotides: TGTGCCAGCTCACCGAAGAGGGGAGAGACCCAGTACTTC. It translates to CASSPKRGETQYF.

This chain connects TRBV11-3 to TRBJ2-3; D not certain. This CDR3 has 14 residues. V lost 1 base and J lost 2, with 7 bases in between. Germline values: CDR1 SGHNT, CDR2 YENEEA. The CDR3 bases are TGTGCCAGCAGCTTAGGGTCGGCCACAGATACGCAGTATTTT. This codes for CASSLGSATDTQYF. The full variable domain, its missing parts supplied by reference TRBV11-3 and TRBJ2-3, is EAGVVQSPRYKIIEKKQPVAFWCNPISGHNTLYWYLQNLGQGPELLIRYENEEAVDDSQLPKDRFSAERLKGVDSTLKIQPAELGDSAVYLCASSLGSATDTQYFGPGTRLTVL.

The gene calls are TRBV7-9 and TRBJ2-2; 7 positions match TRBD1. Trimming took 7 bases from V and 2 from J; bases not matched to a gene: 7. The CDR3 covers 15 residues. CDR1 and CDR2 from the germline V gene are SEHNR and FQNEAQ (reference sequence). CDR3 residues: CASTPGQKNTGELFF. CDR3 bases: TGTGCCAGCACCCCGGGACAGAAAAACACCGGGGAGCTGTTTTTT.

The V call is TRBV27, the J call TRBJ2-7, with unresolved D. The V end was cut by 0 bases, the J end by 3 bases, with 6 bases between. Germline CDR1 is MNHEY and CDR2 is SMNVEV (reference sequence). This CDR3 region has 13 residues. In DNA, the CDR3 is TGTGCCAGCAGTTTATCCCCCAACTACGAGCAGTACGTC. Protein sequence: CASSLSPNYEQYV.

The genes are TRBV5-1 and TRBJ2-3; weak D call: TRBD1 (6 bases). This CDR3 spans 13 amino acids. Germline CDR1 reads SGHRS; CDR2 reads YFSETQ. Trimming cost V 5 bases and J 5 bases, with 12 bases left between them. The chain's CDR3 is CASRDPGEDTQYF. CDR3 bases: TGCGCCAGCAGGGACCCAGGGGAAGATACGCAGTATTTT.

V and J are TRBV11-1 and TRBJ1-4; TRBD1 aligns across 7 bases. CDR3 length: 11 amino acids. Germline CDR1 SGHAT, CDR2 FQDESV (reference sequence). V was clipped by 4 bases and J by 12 bases; unmatched bases: 2. The CDR3 DNA reads as TGTGCCAGCAGCTCGGGGACAGAACTGTTTTTT. Translating gives CASSSGTELFF.